This T cell receptor beta chain was captured in a study of CD8 T cells in ankylosing spondylitis. Points from the study as a whole: With a CD8+ phenotype, disease-linked clones were relatively rare in peripheral blood. Seven to nine highly homologous variants formed a TCR beta motif that appeared characteristic of ankylosing spondylitis blood. Several of the motif variants were reported before in synovial fluid and blood from reactive arthritis.

Worth noting for this clonotype: Its antigen is currently unknown.

Quantitative 5'-RACE was performed with molecular barcodes, and it yielded the TCR beta libraries. TCRdb re-called the 5' RACE reads with MiXCR, one entry per CDR3 protein. The sample records more than 95,000 distinct CDR3 sequences, about 7.7% being singletons. The length of the CDR3 is 14 residues. The V gene lost 6 bases and the J gene lost 5 bases, with 16 bases spanning the gap. Specimen: blood, either unsorted or a sorted T cell fraction (not recorded which). This receptor was identified in a male donor with ankylosing spondylitis or in good health (not recorded which). The rearrangement links TRBV12-3 or TRBV12-4 to TRBJ1-2, with D possibly matching TRBD1 (5 bases). Written as DNA, the CDR3 is TGTGCCAGCAGGGGGGACGCACCCTTTTATGGCTACACCTTC. As protein: CASRGDAPFYGYTF.